One and the same sample provided the 32 T cell receptor beta chains below, sequenced in a study of T-cell memory formation after mild COVID-19. One entry per CDR3 protein results from TCRdb running MiXCR on the 5' RACE reads. The profile covers approximately 250,000 distinct CDR3 sequences, with approximately 15% appearing a single time and under 25% taken by the ten largest. Input material: PBMCs or a T cell subset sorted from them (not recorded which). These receptors all come from a man between 18 and 29 years old who had mild COVID-19 (a few samples of this study predate the infection). Cell type and time point are not known.

This sequence joins TRBV20-1 and TRBJ2-3; 8 nucleotides align to TRBD1. Trimming took 7 bases from V and 3 from J; bases not matched to a gene: 6. The CDR3 spans 13 residues. In germline, CDR1 is DFQATT, CDR2 SNEGSKA (reference sequence). The CDR3 protein is CSETGVGTDTQYF. In DNA, the CDR3 is TGCAGTGAGACAGGGGTGGGGACAGATACGCAGTATTTT.

This clonotype was recorded a few times. The chain joins TRBV24-1 to TRBJ2-3, with D possibly matching TRBD2 (5 bases). Trimming stripped 2 bases from V and 2 bases from J, with 10 bases between. This CDR3 is built from 15 residues. CDR1 KGHDR and CDR2 SFDVKD come from the germline V gene. This chain's CDR3 is CATSDSRDVTDTQYF. The DNA for the CDR3 is TGTGCCACCAGTGATTCTCGGGATGTCACAGATACGCAGTATTTT.

This clonotype was counted only a few times. The chain recombines TRBV12-3 or TRBV12-4 with TRBJ1-2; D gene ambiguous. V dropped 2 bases and J dropped 3 bases, with 13 bases sitting between them. The CDR3 contains 15 residues. This CDR3 is CASSLIWGGDYGYTF. CDR3 sequence (DNA): TGTGCCAGCAGTTTAATCTGGGGTGGTGACTATGGCTACACCTTC.

The rearrangement joins TRBV6-2 or TRBV6-3 to TRBJ2-5; 8 bases map to TRBD2. J gave up 2 bases and V 8 bases, and 10 bases lay outside the gene matches. Germline V gives CDR1 MNHEY, CDR2 SVGEGT. There are 15 residues in the CDR3. Here the CDR3 DNA reads TGTGCCAGCGGTTGGACTAGCAGACAACAAGAGACCCAGTACTTC. Its protein product is CASGWTSRQQETQYF.

CDR3 nucleotides: TGTGCCAGCAGTTACCGGCAGGGCCACTACCAGTACGTC. Translation gives CASSYRQGHYQYV. The gene calls are TRBV6-5 and TRBJ2-7; possible D gene TRBD1, 5 bases. The CDR3 has 13 residues. Between the trimmed V and J ends, which lost 2 bases and 10 bases, there was a span of 15 bases. Germline V CDR1 and CDR2: MNHEY, SVGAGI.

This clonotype was found a few times. V gene TRBV5-1 combines with J gene TRBJ2-7; 9 nucleotides agree with TRBD1. V lost 4 bases and J lost 5; bases outside the gene matches: 7. The germline CDR1 and CDR2 sequences are SGHRS and YFSETQ. The CDR3 has 14 residues. Here the CDR3 DNA reads TGCGCCAGCAGCCATGGGACAGGGTTGGACGAGCAGTACTTC. Its translation is CASSHGTGLDEQYF.

This sequence joins TRBV12-3 or TRBV12-4 and TRBJ1-5, with D tentatively TRBD1 (6 bases). The CDR3 runs 16 residues. V lost 6 bases and J 2 bases, leaving 17 bases between the germline ends. CDR3 DNA sequence: TGTGCCAGCAGCCCGCTCGGGGCAGGGGGCAATCAGCCCCAGCATTTT. Its protein product is CASSPLGAGGNQPQHF.

J is TRBJ2-1 and V is TRBV7-3, with a tentative D call TRBD2 (7 bases). This CDR3 has 17 amino acids. Germline CDR1 SGHTA, CDR2 FQGTGA. Trimming left V 0 bases short and J 0 bases short, with 12 bases between. CDR3 loop: CASSLTGGGDSYNEQFF. The CDR3 DNA sequence: TGTGCCAGCAGCTTAACGGGAGGGGGGGACTCCTACAATGAGCAGTTCTTC.

This clonotype came up a few times. The chain recombines TRBV4-1 with TRBJ2-1; perhaps TRBD2 as D (6 bases). The CDR3 has 17 amino acids. The V end was cut by 0 bases, the J end by 5 bases, with 17 bases between. In germline, CDR1 is MGHRA, CDR2 YSYEKL. Here the CDR3 reads CASSQDPAGRKHNEQFF. CDR3 coding DNA: TGCGCCAGCAGCCAAGATCCCGCGGGGAGGAAGCACAATGAGCAGTTCTTC.

The chain has TRBV25-1 and TRBJ2-7; no definite D call. CDR1 and CDR2 from the germline V gene are MGHDK and SYGVNS. The V end lost 4 bases, the J end lost 2 bases, and 3 bases lay between the germline ends. The CDR3 loop spans 11 amino acids. CDR3 coding DNA: TGTGCCAGCAGTGTCGCCTACGAGCAGTACTTC. Its translation: CASSVAYEQYF.

This clonotype was picked up a small number of times. The rearrangement uses TRBV12-3 or TRBV12-4 and TRBJ2-1; weak D call: TRBD1 (5 bases). V lost 11 bases and J 0 bases, leaving 11 bases between the germline ends. This CDR3 comprises 13 residues. DNA of the CDR3: TGTGCCCAAGGGCAGGGCTCCTACAATGAGCAGTTCTTC. Amino acid sequence: CAQGQGSYNEQFF.

V and J are TRBV20-1 and TRBJ2-3; the D gene is possibly TRBD1 (5 bases). V shed 5 bases and J shed 8 bases, with 17 bases lying between them. The CDR3 extends over 13 amino acids. In germline, CDR1 is DFQATT, CDR2 SNEGSKA (reference sequence). Here the CDR3 DNA reads TGCAGTGCTGCACCCTTCAGGGCTCCTACGCAGTATTTT. Protein product: CSAAPFRAPTQYF.

The rearrangement joins TRBV7-2 to TRBJ1-5; D is unclear. V lost 6 bases and J lost 6, with 15 bases in between. The germline CDR1 and CDR2 sequences are SGHTA and FQGNSA. The CDR3 has 14 amino acids. This chain's CDR3 is CASSQERVGQPQHF. Written as DNA, the CDR3 is TGTGCCAGCAGTCAAGAGAGGGTGGGTCAGCCCCAGCATTTT.

This clonotype was recorded a few times. The genes are TRBV18 and TRBJ1-2; weak D call: TRBD1 (5 bases). CDR3 length: 12 residues. The V gene lost 4 bases and the J gene lost 4 bases, with 7 bases spanning the gap. Germline CDR1 is KGHSH and CDR2 is LQKENI. The CDR3 reads CASSQGAYGYTF. The CDR3 nucleotides read TGTGCCAGCTCACAAGGGGCCTATGGCTACACCTTC.

The CDR3 sequence is CAISLDRGTDTQYF. The CDR3 DNA is TGTGCCATCAGTTTAGACAGGGGTACAGATACGCAGTATTTT. The chain links TRBV10-3 to TRBJ2-3; 8 nucleotides agree with TRBD1. CDR3 length equals 14 residues. The trim removed 5 bases at V and 3 bases at J, leaving 4 bases unmatched. The germline V gene encodes CDR1 ENHRY and CDR2 SYGVKD.

The sample holds a few counts of this clonotype. This chain uses TRBV7-2 with TRBJ2-7; 9 positions match TRBD1. Trimming cost V 6 bases and J 12 bases; bases outside gene matches: 3. Per the germline V gene, CDR1 is SGHTA and CDR2 is FQGNSA. This CDR3 region has 10 residues. CDR3 in amino acids: CASRQGALYF. CDR3 sequence (DNA): TGTGCCAGCAGACAGGGGGCTTTGTACTTC.

There are a few counts of this clonotype. The chain is built from TRBV5-1 and TRBJ2-5; 9 nucleotides align to TRBD2. Germline CDR1 SGHRS, CDR2 YFSETQ. This CDR3 is built from 14 residues. V dropped 4 bases and J dropped 5; count of bases not matched to a gene: 6. The CDR3 bases are TGCGCCAGCAGCGTGGATAGCGGGGGTGAGACCCAGTACTTC. It translates to CASSVDSGGETQYF.

The gene calls are TRBV11-3 and TRBJ2-1, with 8 positions matching TRBD1. The CDR3 runs to 14 residues. V lost 5 bases, J lost 7 bases, and 7 bases stayed unmatched. Per germline, CDR1 SGHNT and CDR2 YENEEA. This chain's CDR3 is CASSTRTGWNEQFF. CDR3 nucleotide sequence: TGTGCCAGCAGCACCCGGACAGGGTGGAATGAGCAGTTCTTC.

This clonotype showed up just a few times. The V and J genes are TRBV9 and TRBJ2-3; a weak D match, TRBD1 (5 bases). CDR1 is SGDLS, CDR2 YYNGEE, per germline. This CDR3 has 14 amino acids. V gave up 5 bases and J gave up 0 bases, with 10 bases separating them. As DNA, the CDR3 is TGTGCCAGCAGGGACACCGGGAGCACAGATACGCAGTATTTT. Its translation: CASRDTGSTDTQYF.

This clonotype appeared a few times. DNA of the CDR3: TGTGCCAGCGGGAATACAGGGGTGCGGGGTCAGCCCCAGCATTTT. Its translation is CASGNTGVRGQPQHF. The V gene is TRBV7-2, the J gene TRBJ1-5; 7 bases line up with TRBD1. The germline gives CDR1 SGHTA, CDR2 FQGNSA. Losses at the gene ends were 8 bases for V and 6 bases for J; bases not matched to a gene: 13. The CDR3 length is 15 residues.

This clonotype was picked up one time. This chain connects TRBV6-5 to TRBJ2-3; 8 bases are a match to TRBD1. J lost 6 bases, V lost 10 bases, and 3 bases had no gene match. The CDR3 has 11 amino acids. Germline CDR1 is MNHEY and CDR2 is SVGAGI. Here the CDR3 reads CATTGGDTQYF. The CDR3 DNA follows: TGTGCCACCACAGGGGGGGATACGCAGTATTTT.

The J gene is TRBJ2-1, the V gene TRBV7-3; D unresolved. Germline V gene data show CDR1 as SGHTA and CDR2 as FQGTGA. The CDR3 is 14 amino acids. Trimming stripped 6 bases from V and 4 bases from J, with 13 bases between. In DNA, the CDR3 is TGTGCCAGCAGTACCAACTCGCCTTACAATGAGCAGTTCTTC. Its protein product is CASSTNSPYNEQFF.

This clonotype was seen only a few times. This chain connects TRBV6-2 or TRBV6-3 to TRBJ1-6; TRBD1 is a possible D gene (5 bases). This CDR3 comprises 14 residues. Germline lookup yields CDR1 MNHEY and CDR2 SVGEGT. Between the trimmed V and J ends, which lost 4 bases and 7 bases, there was a span of 11 bases. This CDR3 is CASSSGAANSPLHF. DNA of the CDR3: TGTGCCAGCAGTTCCGGGGCGGCCAATTCACCCCTCCACTTT.

The chain couples TRBV6-5 to TRBJ1-5; possible D gene TRBD1, 6 bases. CDR3 length: 13 amino acids. Looked up from germline, CDR1 is MNHEY and CDR2 is SVGAGI. Trimming took off 6 bases at V and 6 bases at J, with 12 bases between the two ends. CDR3 DNA sequence: TGTGCCAGCAGCATCACAGGGTTTCAGCCCCAGCATTTT. Protein sequence: CASSITGFQPQHF.

The rearrangement uses TRBV20-1 and TRBJ2-3; TRBD2 is a possible D gene (5 bases). Germline V lookup: CDR1 DFQATT, CDR2 SNEGSKA (reference sequence). Trimming removed 5 bases from V and 1 base from J, with 7 bases in between. CDR3 length equals 12 residues. DNA for the CDR3: TGCAGTGCTGACTACGGCACAGATACGCAGTATTTT. Translation gives CSADYGTDTQYF.

This clonotype was counted a few times. The rearrangement links TRBV6-2 or TRBV6-3 to TRBJ1-5; 8 positions match TRBD1. This CDR3 has 18 amino acids. Germline CDR1 reads MNHEY; CDR2 reads SVGEGT. V was pared by 0 bases and J by 5 bases, with 12 bases of the junction left unmatched. CDR3 in DNA: TGTGCCAGCAGTTACTCGATGTCCGCGGACAGGGTTGATCAGCCCCAGCATTTT. Its translation: CASSYSMSADRVDQPQHF.

The chain uses TRBV3-1 and TRBJ1-5; D uncertain. The CDR3 is 13 residues long. Trimming took 4 bases from V and 6 from J, leaving 10 bases between them. Germline CDR1 LGHDT, CDR2 YNNKEL (reference sequence). For the CDR3, the DNA is TGTGCCAGCAGCCTGTCAATAGCTCAGCCCCAGCATTTT. Translating it yields CASSLSIAQPQHF.

The chain is built from TRBV15 and TRBJ2-1; 8 bases agree with TRBD1. V gave up 3 bases and J gave up 3 bases; unmatched junction bases: 4. Germline V gene lookup returns CDR1 LNHNV and CDR2 YYDKDF (reference sequence). This CDR3 spans 15 amino acids. In DNA, the CDR3 is TGTGCCACCAGCAGCAGACAGGGGATCTACAATGAGCAGTTCTTC. Its protein product is CATSSRQGIYNEQFF.

Worth noting for this clonotype: At one boundary the junction diverges from the germline segment, which might be a read error. The chain recombines TRBV3-1 with TRBJ1-6; possible D gene TRBD1, 5 bases. CDR3 size: 16 residues. From germline, CDR1 is LGHDT and CDR2 YNNKEL (reference sequence). This CDR3 reads CASSRGTGVRNSPIHF. CDR3 nucleotide sequence: TGTGCCAGCAGCCGCGGCACGGGGGTTCGTAATTCACCCATCCACTTT.

This clonotype was counted a few times. The chain is built from TRBV11-2 and TRBJ2-7; D is perhaps TRBD1 (7 bases). This CDR3 contains 14 residues. Trimming removed 6 bases from V and 1 base from J, with 13 bases in between. Per germline, CDR1 SGHAT and CDR2 FQNNGV. The CDR3: CASSPGGPSYEQYF. The CDR3 nucleotides are TGTGCCAGCAGTCCAGGGGGGCCTTCCTACGAGCAGTACTTC.

This clonotype has more than one count but fewer than ten. This CDR3 is CASSTRLAGSERNEQFF. Here the CDR3 DNA reads TGTGCCAGCAGCACACGCTTGGCGGGGTCGGAAAGGAATGAGCAGTTCTTC. The V call is TRBV7-8, the J call TRBJ2-1; possibly TRBD2 for D (6 bases). Deletions cut 5 bases from V and 7 bases from J, with 24 bases between. This CDR3 has 17 residues. Germline lookup yields CDR1 SGHVS and CDR2 FQNEAQ.

This clonotype turned up a few times. CDR3 DNA sequence: TGTGCCAGCGCCAGGGGCCAGGCGCCCCAGCATTTT. It specifies CASARGQAPQHF. This chain links TRBV7-9 with TRBJ1-5, with a weak D call TRBD1 (6 bases). Germline CDR1 is SEHNR and CDR2 is FQNEAQ (reference sequence). Trimming took 8 bases from V and 9 from J, leaving 14 bases between them. The CDR3 has 12 amino acids. Using reference TRBV7-9 and TRBJ1-5 for the parts outside the CDR3, the full variable domain is DTGVSQNPRHKITKRGQNVTFRCDPISEHNRLYWYRQTLGQGPEFLTYFQNEAQLEKSRLLSDRFSAERPKGSFSTLEIQRTEQGDSAMYLCASARGQAPQHFGDGTRLSIL.